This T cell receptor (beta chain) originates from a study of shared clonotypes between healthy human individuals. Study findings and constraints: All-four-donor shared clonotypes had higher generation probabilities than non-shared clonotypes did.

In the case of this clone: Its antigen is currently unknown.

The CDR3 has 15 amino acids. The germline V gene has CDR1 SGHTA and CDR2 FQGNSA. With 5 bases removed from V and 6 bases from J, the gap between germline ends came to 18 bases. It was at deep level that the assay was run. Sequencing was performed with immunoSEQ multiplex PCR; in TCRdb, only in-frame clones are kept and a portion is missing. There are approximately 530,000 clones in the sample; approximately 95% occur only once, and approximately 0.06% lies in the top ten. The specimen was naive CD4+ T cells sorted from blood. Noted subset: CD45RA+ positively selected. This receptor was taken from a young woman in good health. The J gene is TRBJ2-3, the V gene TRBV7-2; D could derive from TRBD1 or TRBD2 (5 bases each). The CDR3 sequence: CASSGQMGEWDTQYF. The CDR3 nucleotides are TGTGCCAGCAGCGGGCAGATGGGGGAGTGGGATACGCAGTATTTT.